The text below deals with one T cell receptor (beta chain). This record belongs to a study of control samples from healthy donors and cancer patients. The protocol was immunoSEQ multiplex PCR, while the TCRdb copy is restricted to in-frame clones and leaves out a portion. The table records about 140,000 clones, under 95% of them present only once. The CDR3 is 14 residues long. The junction had 6 bases not matched to a gene; V was cut back by 1 base and J by 8 bases. CDR1 is SGHTA, CDR2 FQGNSA, per germline. The chain combines TRBV7-2 with TRBJ1-2, with 8 bases that match TRBD1. Input material: blood. The clonotype was recovered from a man younger than 30 in good health. CDR3 coding DNA: TGTGCCAGCAGCTTAGGGACAGGGAATGGCGGCTACACCTTC. Protein: CASSLGTGNGGYTF.